These T cell receptor beta chains were read from a single sample in a study of T cell responses to AZD1222 COVID-19 vaccine. Data came from immunoSEQ multiplex PCR; TCRdb stores just in-frame clones and leaves some out. There are fewer than 200,000 clones in the sample; roughly 92% occur only once, and 2.6% lies in the top ten. The specimen was peripheral blood, collected on day 0 of AZD1222 vaccination. The receptors were sampled from an adult in good health. Each CDR3 is given with its conserved first and last residue. Fields, in order: J gene, D gene, clone size, V gene, CDR3 protein, CDR3 DNA. The D gene is left open where the match is weak. The listing skips clone size in some rows; elsewhere it reads once, few, many or a size class.

>TRBJ1-2|TRBD1|-|TRBV5-1
CASSLRDRDYGYTF
TGCGCCAGCAGCCTGCGCGACAGGGACTATGGCTACACCTTC
>TRBJ2-7|TRBD1|-|TRBV7-6
CASSGDSYEQYF
TGTGCCAGCAGCGGGGACAGCTACGAGCAGTACTTC
>TRBJ1-3|TRBD1|once|TRBV10-3
CAIRSTGNYGNTIYF
TGTGCCATCAGATCGACAGGGAATTATGGAAACACCATATATTTT
>TRBJ1-2|-|-|TRBV27
CASSFIRGAERGYTF
TGTGCCAGCAGTTTTATCAGGGGCGCAGAGCGTGGCTACACCTTC
>TRBJ2-1|TRBD2|-|TRBV25-1
CASSEGGSSGRNEQFF
TGTGCCAGCAGTGAAGGTGGATCTAGCGGGAGGAATGAGCAGTTCTTC
>TRBJ1-6|TRBD1|once|TRBV9
CASSIGQGANSPLHF
TGTGCCAGCAGCATAGGACAGGGGGCTAATTCACCCCTCCACTTT
>TRBJ2-1|TRBD2|-|TRBV6-2/TRBV6-3
CASSSTVGTSGYNEQFF
TGTGCCAGCAGTTCCACCGTCGGGACTAGCGGGTACAATGAGCAGTTCTTC
>TRBJ1-2|TRBD1|-|TRBV18
CASSPPTGHGYTF
TGTGCCAGCTCACCACCGACAGGGCATGGCTACACCTTC
>TRBJ1-1|-|-|TRBV19
CASSIDRGSEAFF
TGTGCCAGTAGTATTGATCGAGGGAGTGAAGCTTTCTTT
>TRBJ2-7|-|-|TRBV5-1
CASSLGSRDTSYEQYF
TGCGCCAGCAGCTTGGGATCCCGGGACACCTCCTACGAGCAGTACTTC
>TRBJ2-3|TRBD1|-|TRBV9
CASSISPTGHTDTQYF
TGTGCCAGCAGCATATCCCCGACAGGGCACACAGATACGCAGTATTTT